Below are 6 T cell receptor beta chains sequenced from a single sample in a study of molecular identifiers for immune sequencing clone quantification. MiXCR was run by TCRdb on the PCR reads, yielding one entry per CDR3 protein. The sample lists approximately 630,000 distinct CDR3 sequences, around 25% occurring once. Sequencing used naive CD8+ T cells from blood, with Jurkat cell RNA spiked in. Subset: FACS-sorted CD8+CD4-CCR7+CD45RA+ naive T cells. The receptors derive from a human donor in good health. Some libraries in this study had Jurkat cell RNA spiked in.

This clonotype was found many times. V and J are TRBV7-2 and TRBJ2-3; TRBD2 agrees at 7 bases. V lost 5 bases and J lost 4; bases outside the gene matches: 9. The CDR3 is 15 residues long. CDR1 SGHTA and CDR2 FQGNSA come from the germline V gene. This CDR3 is CASSRGVRESDTQYF. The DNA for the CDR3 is TGTGCCAGCAGCCGTGGTGTGCGGGAGTCAGATACGCAGTATTTT.

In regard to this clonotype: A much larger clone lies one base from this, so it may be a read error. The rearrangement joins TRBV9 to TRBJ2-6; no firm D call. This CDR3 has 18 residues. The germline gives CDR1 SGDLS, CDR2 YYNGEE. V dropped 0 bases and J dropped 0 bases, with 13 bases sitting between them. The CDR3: CASSVVHLPGSGANVLTF. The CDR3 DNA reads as TGTGCCAGCAGCGTAGTCCACCTCCCCGGCTCTGGGGCCAACGTCCTGACTTTC. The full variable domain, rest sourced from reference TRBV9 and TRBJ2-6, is DSGVTQTPKHLITATGQRVTLRCSPRSGDLSVYWYQQSLDQGLQFLIQYYNGEERAKGNILERFSAQQFPDLHSELNLSSLELGDSALYFCASSVVHLPGSGANVLTFGAGSRLTVL.

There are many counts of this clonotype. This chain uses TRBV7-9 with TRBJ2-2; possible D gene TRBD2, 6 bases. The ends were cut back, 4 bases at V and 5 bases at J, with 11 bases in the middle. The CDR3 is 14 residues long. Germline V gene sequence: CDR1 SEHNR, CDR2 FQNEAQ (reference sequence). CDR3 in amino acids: CASSSGVSTGELFF. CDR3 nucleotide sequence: TGTGCCAGCAGCTCGGGAGTTTCTACCGGGGAGCTGTTTTTT.

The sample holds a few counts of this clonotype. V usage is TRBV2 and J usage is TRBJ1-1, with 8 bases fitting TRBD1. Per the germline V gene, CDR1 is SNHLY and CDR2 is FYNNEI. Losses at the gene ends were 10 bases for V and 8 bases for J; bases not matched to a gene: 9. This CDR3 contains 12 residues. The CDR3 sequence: CANRRGQAEAFF. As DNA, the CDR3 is TGTGCCAACCGAAGGGGACAGGCAGAAGCTTTCTTT. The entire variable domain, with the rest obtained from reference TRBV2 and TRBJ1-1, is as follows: EPEVTQTPSHQVTQMGQEVILRCVPISNHLYFYWYRQILGQKVEFLVSFYNNEISEKSEIFDDQFSVERPDGSNFTLKIRSTKLEDSAMYFCANRRGQAEAFFGQGTRLTVV.

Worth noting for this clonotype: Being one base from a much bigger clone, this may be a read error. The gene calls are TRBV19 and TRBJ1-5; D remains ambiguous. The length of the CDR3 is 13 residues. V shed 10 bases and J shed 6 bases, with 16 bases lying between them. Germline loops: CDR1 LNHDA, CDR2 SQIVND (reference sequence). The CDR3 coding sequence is TGTGCCACCAGAGGAAGGGTCGGTCAGCCCCAGCATTTT. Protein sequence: CATRGRVGQPQHF. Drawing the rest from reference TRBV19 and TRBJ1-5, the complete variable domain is DGGITQSPKYLFRKEGQNVTLSCEQNLNHDAMYWYRQDPGQGLRLIYYSQIVNDFQKGDIAEGYSVSREKKESFPLTVTSAQKNPTAFYLCATRGRVGQPQHFGDGTRLSIL.

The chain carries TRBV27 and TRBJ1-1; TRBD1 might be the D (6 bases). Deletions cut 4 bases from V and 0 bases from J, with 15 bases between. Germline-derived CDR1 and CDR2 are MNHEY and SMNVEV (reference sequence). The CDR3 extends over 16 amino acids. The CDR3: CASSSLGPGVNTEAFF. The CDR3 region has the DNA TGTGCCAGCAGTTCTTTAGGCCCAGGGGTGAACACTGAAGCTTTCTTT.